Listed below are T cell receptor beta chains from one sample, sequenced in a study of somatic mutations in cytotoxic T cells in rheumatoid arthritis. Measured with immunoSEQ multiplex PCR; TCRdb has only the in-frame clones, and not every one. Of 20,000 to 25,000 clones in the sample, 80% to 90% were seen once. The sequenced sample was CD8+ T cells sorted from blood. The source of these receptors is an adult with rheumatoid arthritis. Both conserved end residues are part of each CDR3. D genes are given only for firm matches. Size tells how often a clone was seen (once, few, many) or the class of an expanded clone, and some rows leave it out.

>few|TRBV9|13|TRBJ2-5|NA
TGTGCCAGCAGCGTAGGGGATCTGGAGACCCAGTACTTC
CASSVGDLETQYF
>NA|TRBV5-1|16|TRBJ2-1|TRBD2
TGCGCCAGCAGGACTAGCGGGGGGACCGCCTACAATGAGCAGTTCTTC
CASRTSGGTAYNEQFF
>NA|TRBV13|16|TRBJ2-1|NA
TGTGCCAGCAGCTTAGGCGGGGGGCACTCCTACAATGAGCAGTTCTTC
CASSLGGGHSYNEQFF
>NA|TRBV7-9|12|TRBJ1-2|NA
TGTGCCAGCAGCTTAGGAGTGGGTGGCTACACCTTC
CASSLGVGGYTF
>NA|TRBV4-3|18|TRBJ2-7|TRBD2
TGCGCCAGCAGTTACATGCTTGGTTTGGGCGGGGGGGCCTACGAGCAGTACTTC
CASSYMLGLGGGAYEQYF
>NA|TRBV19|15|TRBJ2-5|NA
TGTGCCAGTAGTACCCCAGACCAGGGACGAGAGACCCAGTACTTC
CASSTPDQGRETQYF
>NA|TRBV6-1|15|TRBJ2-7|NA
TGTGCCAGCAGTGACCACGGGACACCTTCCTACGAGCAGTACTTC
CASSDHGTPSYEQYF
>NA|TRBV14|16|TRBJ2-7|NA
TGTGCCAGCAGCCAAGATCAAAGGACGGGCTACTACGAGCAGTACTTC
CASSQDQRTGYYEQYF
>few|TRBV7-6|17|TRBJ2-1|TRBD2
TGTGCCAGCAGCTCCTCGGGACTAGCGGGGCGCCTCGGTGAGCAGTTCTTC
CASSSSGLAGRLGEQFF
>NA|TRBV6-5|14|TRBJ1-6|TRBD1
TGTGCCAGCAGTTTGGGACAGGGGAGGGATCCCCTCCACTTT
CASSLGQGRDPLHF
>NA|TRBV7-6|15|TRBJ2-1|TRBD2
TGTGCCAGCAGCTTACAGTCGGGGGGGCCTAATGAGCAGTTCTTC
CASSLQSGGPNEQFF
>NA|TRBV6-1|14|TRBJ2-7|NA
TGTGCCAGCAGTGAGATCGGGGCGGACTACGAGCAGTACTTC
CASSEIGADYEQYF
>once|TRBV6-5|14|TRBJ2-1|NA
TGTGCCAGCCTTGGGCCAGGACTCTACAATGAGCAGTTCTTC
CASLGPGLYNEQFF
>NA|TRBV15|14|TRBJ2-3|NA
TGTGCCACCAGCAGAGGTGCCCTCATAGGTACGCAGTATTTT
CATSRGALIGTQYF
>NA|TRBV7-9|15|TRBJ1-5|NA
TGTGCCAGCAGCCGGGGCCCCAATAGCAATCAGCCCCAGCATTTT
CASSRGPNSNQPQHF
>once|TRBV7-2|13|TRBJ2-7|NA
TGTGCCAGCAGCAGCCGGGTGGGCTACGAGCAGTACTTC
CASSSRVGYEQYF
>NA|TRBV7-2|13|TRBJ1-1|NA
TGTGCCAGCAGCTTAAGGACAAACACTGAAGCTTTCTTT
CASSLRTNTEAFF
>NA|TRBV28|20|TRBJ2-6|TRBD1
TGTGCCAGCAGTACGTGGGACAGCTTCCACATTTCCTCTGGGGCCAACGTCCTGACTTTC
CASSTWDSFHISSGANVLTF
>NA|TRBV7-9|15|TRBJ1-6|NA
TGTGCCAGCAGCTCGACGGACAGCACCCTTTCCCCCCTCCACTTT
CASSSTDSTLSPLHF
>NA|TRBV10-3|15|TRBJ1-1|NA
TGTGCCATCAGGGATGACAGGTCCATGAACACTGAAGCTTTCTTT
CAIRDDRSMNTEAFF
>few|TRBV4-3|14|TRBJ2-7|NA
TGCGCCAGCAGCCCTAAATATACTGGCTACGAGCAGTACTTC
CASSPKYTGYEQYF
>NA|TRBV15|16|TRBJ2-1|TRBD2
TGTGCCACCAGCAGAGATACGGGGGGTTCCTACAATGAGCAGTTCTTC
CATSRDTGGSYNEQFF